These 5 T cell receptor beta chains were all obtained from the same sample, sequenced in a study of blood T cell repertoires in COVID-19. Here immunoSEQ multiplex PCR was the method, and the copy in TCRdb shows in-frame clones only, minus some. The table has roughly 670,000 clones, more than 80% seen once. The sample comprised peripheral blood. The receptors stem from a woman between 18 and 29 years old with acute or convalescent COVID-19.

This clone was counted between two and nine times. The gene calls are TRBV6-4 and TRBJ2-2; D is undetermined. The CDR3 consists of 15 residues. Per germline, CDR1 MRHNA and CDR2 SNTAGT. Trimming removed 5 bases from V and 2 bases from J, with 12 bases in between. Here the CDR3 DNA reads TGTGCCAGCAGTCAAAGTGCGGCCAACACCGGGGAGCTGTTTTTT. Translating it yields CASSQSAANTGELFF.

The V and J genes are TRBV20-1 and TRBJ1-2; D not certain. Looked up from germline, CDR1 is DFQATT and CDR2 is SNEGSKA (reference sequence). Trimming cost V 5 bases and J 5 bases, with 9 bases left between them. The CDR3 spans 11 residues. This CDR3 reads CSAYDNYGYTF. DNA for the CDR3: TGCAGTGCTTATGACAATTATGGCTACACCTTC.

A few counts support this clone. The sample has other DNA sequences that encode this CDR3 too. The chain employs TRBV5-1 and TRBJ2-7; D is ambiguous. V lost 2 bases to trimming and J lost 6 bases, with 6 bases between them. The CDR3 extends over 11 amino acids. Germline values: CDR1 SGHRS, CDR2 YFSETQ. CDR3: CASSFGGEQYF. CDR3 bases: TGCGCCAGCAGCTTCGGCGGCGAGCAGTACTTC.

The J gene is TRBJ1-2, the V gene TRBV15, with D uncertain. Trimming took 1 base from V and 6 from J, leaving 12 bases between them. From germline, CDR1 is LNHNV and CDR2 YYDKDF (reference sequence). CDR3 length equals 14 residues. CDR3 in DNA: TGTGCCACCAGCAGAGCTCAAAGCGTAAATGGCTACACCTTC. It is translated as CATSRAQSVNGYTF.

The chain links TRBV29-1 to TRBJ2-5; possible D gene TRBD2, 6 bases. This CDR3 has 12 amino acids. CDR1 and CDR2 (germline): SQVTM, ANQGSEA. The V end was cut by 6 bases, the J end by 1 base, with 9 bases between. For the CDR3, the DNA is TGCAGCGTCTTGCGGGGCCAAGAGACCCAGTACTTC. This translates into CSVLRGQETQYF.